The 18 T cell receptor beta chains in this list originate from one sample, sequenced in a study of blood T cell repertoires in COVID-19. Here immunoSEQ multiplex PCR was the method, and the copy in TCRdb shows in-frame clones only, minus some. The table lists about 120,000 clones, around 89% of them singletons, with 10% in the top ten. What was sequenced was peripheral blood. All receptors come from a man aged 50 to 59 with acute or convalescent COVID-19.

CDR3 DNA: TGCGCCAGCAGTGTGGGGGGGCCCACTGAAGCTTTCTTT. Protein product: CASSVGGPTEAFF. The chain is built from TRBV10-1 and TRBJ1-1; D might be TRBD1 (6 bases). There are 13 residues in the CDR3. V lost 4 bases to trimming and J lost 4 bases, with 10 bases between them. Germline assignment: CDR1 WNHNN and CDR2 SYGVQD (reference sequence).

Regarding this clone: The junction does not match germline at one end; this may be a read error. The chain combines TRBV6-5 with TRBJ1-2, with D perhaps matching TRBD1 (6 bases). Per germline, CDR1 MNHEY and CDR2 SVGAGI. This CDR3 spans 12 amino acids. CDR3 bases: TGTGCCGCCTCGGGGGGCGACTACGGCTACACCTTC. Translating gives CAASGGDYGYTF.

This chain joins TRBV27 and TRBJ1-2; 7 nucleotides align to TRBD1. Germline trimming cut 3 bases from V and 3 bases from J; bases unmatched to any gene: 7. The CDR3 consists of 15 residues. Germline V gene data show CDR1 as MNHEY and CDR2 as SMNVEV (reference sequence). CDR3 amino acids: CASSFRDRTYYGYTF. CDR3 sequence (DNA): TGTGCCAGCAGTTTTCGGGACAGAACCTACTATGGCTACACCTTC.

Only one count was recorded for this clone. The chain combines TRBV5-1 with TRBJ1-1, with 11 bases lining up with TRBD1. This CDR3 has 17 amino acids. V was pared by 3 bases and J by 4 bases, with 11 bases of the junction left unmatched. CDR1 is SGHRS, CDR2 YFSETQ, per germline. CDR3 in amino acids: CASSSPPGTGGSTEAFF. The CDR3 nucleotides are TGCGCCAGCAGCTCGCCCCCGGGGACAGGGGGAAGCACTGAAGCTTTCTTT.

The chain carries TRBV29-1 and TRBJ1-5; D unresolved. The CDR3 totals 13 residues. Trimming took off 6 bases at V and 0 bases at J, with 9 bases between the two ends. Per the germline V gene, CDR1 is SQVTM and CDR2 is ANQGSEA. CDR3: CSVLTSSNQPQHF. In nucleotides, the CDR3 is TGCAGCGTGTTGACAAGTAGCAATCAGCCCCAGCATTTT.

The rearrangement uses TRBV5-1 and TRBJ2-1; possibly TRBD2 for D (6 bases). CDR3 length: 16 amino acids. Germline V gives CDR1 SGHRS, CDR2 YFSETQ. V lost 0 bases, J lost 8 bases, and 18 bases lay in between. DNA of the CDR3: TGCGCCAGCAGCTTGGCGGGAGCCACGGTCTGGGATGAGCAGTTCTTC. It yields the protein CASSLAGATVWDEQFF.

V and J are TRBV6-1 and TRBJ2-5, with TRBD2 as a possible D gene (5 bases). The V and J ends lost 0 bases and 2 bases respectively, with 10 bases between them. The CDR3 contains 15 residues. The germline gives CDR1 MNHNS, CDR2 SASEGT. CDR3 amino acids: CASSEAPGVQETQYF. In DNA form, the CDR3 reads TGTGCCAGCAGTGAAGCTCCCGGGGTTCAAGAGACCCAGTACTTC.

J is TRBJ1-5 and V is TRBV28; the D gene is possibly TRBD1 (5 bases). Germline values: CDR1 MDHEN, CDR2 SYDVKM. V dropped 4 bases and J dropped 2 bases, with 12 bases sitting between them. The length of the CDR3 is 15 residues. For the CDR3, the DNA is TGTGCCAGCAGTTCCCACACGGGGGGCAATCAGCCCCAGCATTTT. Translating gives CASSSHTGGNQPQHF.

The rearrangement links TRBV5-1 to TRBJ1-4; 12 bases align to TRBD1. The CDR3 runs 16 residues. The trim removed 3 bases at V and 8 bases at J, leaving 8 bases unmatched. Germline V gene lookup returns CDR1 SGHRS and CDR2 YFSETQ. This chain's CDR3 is CASSWRGQGAEEKLFF. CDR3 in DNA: TGCGCCAGCAGCTGGAGGGGACAGGGGGCGGAAGAAAAACTGTTTTTT.

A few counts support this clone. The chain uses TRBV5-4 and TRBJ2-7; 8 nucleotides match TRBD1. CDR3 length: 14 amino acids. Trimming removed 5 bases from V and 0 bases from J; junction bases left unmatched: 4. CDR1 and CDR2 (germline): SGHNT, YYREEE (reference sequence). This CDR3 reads CASRGDRSSYEQYF. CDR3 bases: TGTGCCAGCAGGGGGGACAGGAGCTCCTACGAGCAGTACTTC.

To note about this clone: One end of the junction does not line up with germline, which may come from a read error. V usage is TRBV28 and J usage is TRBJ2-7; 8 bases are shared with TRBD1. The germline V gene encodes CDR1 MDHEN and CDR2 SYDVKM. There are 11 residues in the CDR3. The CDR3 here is CASSSDRGENF. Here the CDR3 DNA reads TGTGCCAGCAGTTCCGACAGGGGTGAGAACTTC.

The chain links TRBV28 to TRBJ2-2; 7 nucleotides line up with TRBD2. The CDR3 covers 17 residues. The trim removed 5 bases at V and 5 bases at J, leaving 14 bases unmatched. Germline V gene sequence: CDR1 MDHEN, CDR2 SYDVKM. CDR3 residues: CASSDLRGSRGTGELFF. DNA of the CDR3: TGTGCCAGCAGTGACCTCCGCGGGAGTCGGGGTACCGGGGAGCTGTTTTTT.

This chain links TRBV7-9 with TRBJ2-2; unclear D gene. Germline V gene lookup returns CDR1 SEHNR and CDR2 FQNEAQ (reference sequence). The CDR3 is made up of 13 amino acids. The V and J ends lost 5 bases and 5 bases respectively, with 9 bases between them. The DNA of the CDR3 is TGTGCCAGCAGCCCTTCGTCGACCGGGGAGCTGTTTTTT. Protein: CASSPSSTGELFF.

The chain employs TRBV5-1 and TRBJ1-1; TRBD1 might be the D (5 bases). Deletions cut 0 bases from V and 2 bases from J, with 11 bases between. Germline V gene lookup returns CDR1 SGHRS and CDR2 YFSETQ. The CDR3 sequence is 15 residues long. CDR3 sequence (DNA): TGCGCCAGCAGCTTGGTCCAGGGAAGAAACACTGAAGCTTTCTTT. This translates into CASSLVQGRNTEAFF.

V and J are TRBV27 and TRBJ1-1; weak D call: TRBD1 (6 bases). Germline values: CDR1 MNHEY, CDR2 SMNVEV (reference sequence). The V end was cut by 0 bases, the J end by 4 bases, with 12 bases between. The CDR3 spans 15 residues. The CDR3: CASSLSQTGTTEAFF. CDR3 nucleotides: TGTGCCAGCAGTTTATCCCAAACAGGGACCACTGAAGCTTTCTTT.

This CDR3 is CASSQGQDYGYTF. DNA for the CDR3: TGTGCCAGCAGCCAAGGTCAGGACTATGGCTACACCTTC. This chain joins TRBV14 and TRBJ1-2; D not resolved. Per germline, CDR1 SGHDN and CDR2 FVKESK. The CDR3 covers 13 residues. V was cut by 1 base and J by 3 bases, with 6 bases left in between.

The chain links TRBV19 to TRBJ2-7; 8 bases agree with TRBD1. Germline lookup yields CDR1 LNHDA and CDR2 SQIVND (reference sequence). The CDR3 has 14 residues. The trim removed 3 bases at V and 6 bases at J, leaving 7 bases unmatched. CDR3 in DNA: TGTGCCAGTAGTATCGGACAGGGCCTAGGCGAGCAGTACTTC. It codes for CASSIGQGLGEQYF.

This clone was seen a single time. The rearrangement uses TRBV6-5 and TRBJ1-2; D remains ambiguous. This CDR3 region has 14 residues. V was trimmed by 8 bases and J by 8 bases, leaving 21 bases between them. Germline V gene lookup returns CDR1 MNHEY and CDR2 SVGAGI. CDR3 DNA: TGTGCCAGCGGAGCGAGATTCCTCCCTCGGGGCTACACCTTC. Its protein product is CASGARFLPRGYTF.